The 14 T cell receptor beta chains in this list originate from one sample, sequenced in a study of blood T cell repertoires in COVID-19. Some clones are missing from TCRdb's copy, which holds only in-frame ones; the method was immunoSEQ multiplex PCR. Among 300,000 to 350,000 clones, approximately 90% were seen once, and the ten largest hold more than 8.5%. Sequenced: PBMCs or T cells enriched from blood (not recorded which). These TCRs come from a woman in her late teens or twenties who had recovered from COVID-19.

This clone has a single count. This chain connects TRBV3-1 (or the pseudogene TRBV3-2) to TRBJ2-1; D remains ambiguous. The V end was cut by 2 bases, the J end by 0 bases, with 11 bases between. The CDR3 is made up of 16 amino acids. CDR1 and CDR2 from the germline V gene are LGHDT and YNNKEL (reference sequence). The CDR3 DNA sequence: TGTGCCAGCAGCCAAAAAAAATACAACTCCTACAATGAGCAGTTCTTC. The encoded protein is CASSQKKYNSYNEQFF.

J is TRBJ2-2 and V is TRBV4-1; 12 bases line up with TRBD2. The CDR3 runs 19 residues. Per the germline V gene, CDR1 is MGHRA and CDR2 is YSYEKL. With V trimmed by 3 bases and J by 4 bases, 12 bases remained unmatched. Here the CDR3 reads CASSQRGGLAGPGTGELFF. CDR3 DNA: TGCGCCAGCAGCCAGAGGGGGGGACTAGCGGGCCCGGGCACCGGGGAGCTGTTTTTT.

This chain connects TRBV18 to TRBJ1-2, with TRBD1 matching 9 bases. The CDR3 sequence is 14 residues long. CDR1 is KGHSH and CDR2 is LQKENI in the germline V gene. The ends lost 4 bases at V and 6 bases at J; junction bases unmatched: 6. The CDR3 is CASSQQGAWHGYTF. The DNA of the CDR3 is TGTGCCAGCTCACAACAGGGGGCATGGCATGGCTACACCTTC.

The chain combines TRBV28 with TRBJ1-1; D perhaps matches TRBD1 (6 bases). The CDR3 totals 15 residues. The V end was cut by 6 bases, the J end by 0 bases, with 14 bases between. Germline V CDR1 and CDR2: MDHEN, SYDVKM. This CDR3 reads CASRIGGAMNTEAFF. The CDR3 coding sequence is TGTGCCAGCAGAATAGGGGGGGCGATGAACACTGAAGCTTTCTTT.

The rearrangement links TRBV11-2 to TRBJ2-7, with TRBD1 identical over 9 bases. Trimming at V came to 5 bases and at J to 4 bases, leaving 9 bases not matched to a gene. Germline CDR1 reads SGHAT; CDR2 reads FQNNGV. This CDR3 region has 15 residues. In nucleotides, the CDR3 is TGTGCCAGCAGCCCACAGGGGGCCAGGCTATACGAGCAGTACTTC. It is translated as CASSPQGARLYEQYF.

J is TRBJ2-7 and V is TRBV5-6, with 8 bases lining up with TRBD1. V trimming: 4 bases; J trimming: 3 bases; junction bases outside the gene matches: 3. Per germline, CDR1 SGHDT and CDR2 YYEEEE. This CDR3 is 13 amino acids long. CDR3 protein: CASSPDRGYEQYF. CDR3 nucleotide sequence: TGTGCCAGCAGCCCCGACAGGGGCTACGAGCAGTACTTC.

J is TRBJ1-3 and V is TRBV7-6; D remains unclear. The CDR3 covers 16 residues. Trimming pared 1 base from V and 0 bases from J, leaving 10 bases between. In germline, CDR1 is SGHVS, CDR2 FNYEAQ. The CDR3 sequence is CASSLGEVNSGNTIYF. CDR3 sequence (DNA): TGTGCCAGCAGCTTAGGAGAGGTTAACTCTGGAAACACCATATATTTT. Full variable domain (outside the CDR3, taken from reference TRBV7-6 and TRBJ1-3): GAGVSQSPRYKVTKRGQDVALRCDPISGHVSLYWYRQALGQGPEFLTYFNYEAQQDKSGLPNDRFSAERPEGSISTLTIQRTEQRDSAMYRCASSLGEVNSGNTIYFGEGSWLTVV.

The V call is TRBV7-9, the J call TRBJ2-7; D might be TRBD2 (5 bases). The CDR3 runs to 13 residues. The V end lost 0 bases, the J end lost 5 bases, and 8 bases lay between the germline ends. Per germline, CDR1 SEHNR and CDR2 FQNEAQ (reference sequence). The CDR3 coding sequence is TGTGCCAGCAGCTTAGCGCGGGTAGACGAGCAGTACTTC. Its translation is CASSLARVDEQYF.

In this sample, this clone turned up once. The rearrangement links TRBV27 to TRBJ1-2; D unresolved. Germline V gene lookup returns CDR1 MNHEY and CDR2 SMNVEV (reference sequence). This CDR3 comprises 15 residues. The germline V and J ends were trimmed by 6 bases and 0 bases, with 14 bases remaining between them. The CDR3 nucleotides are TGTGCCAGCAGCGCCCTGGGAGTAGCTAACTATGGCTACACCTTC. This translates into CASSALGVANYGYTF.

V gene TRBV27 combines with J gene TRBJ1-5, with D perhaps matching TRBD1 (5 bases). This CDR3 contains 15 residues. With 11 bases removed from V and 5 bases from J, the gap between germline ends came to 22 bases. Germline assignment: CDR1 MNHEY and CDR2 SMNVEV (reference sequence). This CDR3 reads CAALMEGLRDQPQHF. CDR3 coding DNA: TGTGCCGCCCTGATGGAGGGGCTCAGAGATCAGCCCCAGCATTTT.

V and J are TRBV5-6 and TRBJ2-7, with TRBD2 matching 10 bases. There are 16 residues in the CDR3. V shed 4 bases and J 7 bases; nucleotides not matched to a gene: 14. CDR1 is SGHDT and CDR2 is YYEEEE in the germline V gene. For the CDR3, the DNA is TGTGCCAGCAGCCAGCAGGCTAGCGGGGGCCGGGGGGAGCAGTACTTC. It encodes CASSQQASGGRGEQYF.

The gene calls are TRBV27 and TRBJ1-5; tentative D call: TRBD1 (5 bases). The CDR3 contains 15 residues. Trimming pared 7 bases from V and 1 base from J, leaving 14 bases between. Germline V gene sequence: CDR1 MNHEY, CDR2 SMNVEV (reference sequence). This chain's CDR3 is CASNLGHPSNQPQHF. CDR3 bases: TGTGCCAGCAACTTAGGACACCCGAGCAATCAGCCCCAGCATTTT.

The J gene is TRBJ2-7, the V gene TRBV5-1; TRBD1 matches at 7 bases. V shed 4 bases and J 2 bases; nucleotides not matched to a gene: 6. The CDR3 loop spans 14 amino acids. Germline V gene sequence: CDR1 SGHRS, CDR2 YFSETQ. The CDR3 DNA reads as TGCGCCAGCAGCCCCCGGGACAGACCCTACGAGCAGTACTTC. Protein: CASSPRDRPYEQYF.

The gene calls are TRBV5-1 and TRBJ1-2; 9 bases map to TRBD1. Trimming cost V 4 bases and J 4 bases; bases outside gene matches: 8. Germline V gene data show CDR1 as SGHRS and CDR2 as YFSETQ. The CDR3 has 15 amino acids. CDR3 amino acids: CASSPGTGTGYGYTF. The CDR3 DNA is TGCGCCAGCAGCCCAGGGACAGGGACGGGCTATGGCTACACCTTC. The full variable domain, in which reference TRBV5-1 and TRBJ1-2 provide the parts outside the CDR3, is KAGVTQTPRYLIKTRGQQVTLSCSPISGHRSVSWYQQTPGQGLQFLFEYFSETQRNKGNFPGRFSGRQFSNSRSEMNVSTLELGDSALYLCASSPGTGTGYGYTFGSGTRLTVV.